These 20 T cell receptor beta chains were sequenced from one sample in a study of OX40 agonist ivuxolimab in advanced cancers. Clones were sequenced by immunoSEQ multiplex PCR, and TCRdb holds only the in-frame ones, with some missing. The sample consists of 72,000 or so clones, roughly 87% of them appearing once. The material sequenced was CD4+ or CD8+ T cells sorted from blood, taken in a trial of the OX40 agonist ivuxolimab. The source of these receptors is an adult with an advanced solid tumor such as melanoma, head and neck, liver or kidney cancer.

V and J are TRBV29-1 and TRBJ2-7, with a tentative D call TRBD1 (5 bases). Germline V gene lookup returns CDR1 SQVTM and CDR2 ANQGSEA. This CDR3 contains 13 residues. The V end lost 3 bases, the J end lost 2 bases, and 11 bases lay between the germline ends. This CDR3 reads CSVDVGQTYEQYF. The CDR3 nucleotides are TGCAGCGTTGATGTCGGACAAACCTACGAGCAGTACTTC.

The J gene is TRBJ2-1, the V gene TRBV19, with 10 bases that match TRBD2. The CDR3 consists of 17 residues. The J segment lost 0 bases and the V segment lost 3 bases, leaving 5 bases of the junction unmatched. Germline V gene lookup returns CDR1 LNHDA and CDR2 SQIVND (reference sequence). The CDR3 DNA reads as TGTGCCAGTAGTATCCGACTAGCGGGTAGCTCCTACAATGAGCAGTTCTTC. It is translated as CASSIRLAGSSYNEQFF.

This clone has just one count. The chain couples TRBV21-1 to TRBJ2-7; no check of the table's D call, TRBD2, against the DNA was made. TRBV21-1 is annotated as a pseudogene. This CDR3 comprises 16 residues. The CDR3 loop is CASSKAPREASYEQYF. The CDR3 coding sequence is TGTGCCAGCAGCAAAGCGCCCAGGGAGGCCTCCTACGAGCAGTACTTC.

This rearrangement joins TRBV6-5 to TRBJ2-3; weak D call: TRBD1 (6 bases). The V gene's germline CDR1 is MNHEY and CDR2 SVGAGI. The germline V and J ends were trimmed by 1 base and 3 bases, with 8 bases remaining between them. This CDR3 contains 14 residues. The CDR3 sequence: CASSYFQGTDTQYF. CDR3 coding DNA: TGTGCCAGCAGTTACTTCCAGGGGACAGATACGCAGTATTTT.

The chain combines TRBV5-4 with TRBJ2-7, with 11 bases matching TRBD1. The J segment lost 1 base and the V segment lost 4 bases, leaving 4 bases of the junction unmatched. CDR1 and CDR2 from the germline V gene are SGHNT and YYREEE (reference sequence). The CDR3 loop spans 15 amino acids. CDR3 amino acids: CASSQGTGGSYEQYF. Written as DNA, the CDR3 is TGTGCCAGCAGCCAAGGGACAGGGGGTTCCTACGAGCAGTACTTC.

This sequence joins TRBV4-2 and TRBJ2-3; D is perhaps TRBD2 (6 bases). Germline assignment: CDR1 LGHNA and CDR2 YNFKEQ. V was clipped by 3 bases and J by 1 base, with 17 bases between them. The CDR3 length is 17 residues. The CDR3 region is CASSQTAWRAGTDTQYF. CDR3 coding DNA: TGTGCCAGCAGCCAGACCGCGTGGAGGGCGGGCACAGATACGCAGTATTTT.

Only a few counts were recorded for this clone. The V and J genes are TRBV2 and TRBJ2-7; D tentatively fits TRBD1 or TRBD2 (5 bases each). The CDR3 loop spans 13 amino acids. V dropped 6 bases and J dropped 4 bases, with 13 bases sitting between them. CDR1 is SNHLY, CDR2 FYNNEI, per germline. The DNA for the CDR3 is TGTGCCAGCAGGGGGGTACGGACGTACGAGCAGTACTTC. Its translation is CASRGVRTYEQYF. Variable domain in full (rest from reference TRBV2 and TRBJ2-7): EPEVTQTPSHQVTQMGQEVILRCVPISNHLYFYWYRQILGQKVEFLVSFYNNEISEKSEIFDDQFSVERPDGSNFTLKIRSTKLEDSAMYFCASRGVRTYEQYFGPGTRLTVT.

In this sample, this clone turned up once. This chain connects TRBV19 to TRBJ2-7, with a tentative D call TRBD2 (6 bases). CDR1 and CDR2 from the germline V gene are LNHDA and SQIVND (reference sequence). This CDR3 comprises 14 residues. The V and J ends lost 3 bases and 2 bases respectively, with 11 bases between them. CDR3 coding DNA: TGTGCCAGTAGTATGGGGGGAGGCACCTACGAGCAGTACTTC. It translates to CASSMGGGTYEQYF.

V and J are TRBV5-4 and TRBJ2-5; tentatively, D is TRBD2 (6 bases). CDR3 length: 17 amino acids. Germline CDR1 reads SGHNT; CDR2 reads YYREEE (reference sequence). Trimming shortened V by 4 bases and J by 5 bases, and 24 bases separated the two germline ends. CDR3: CASSPEGGAAGWETQYF. DNA for the CDR3: TGTGCCAGCAGCCCGGAGGGCGGGGCGGCGGGATGGGAGACCCAGTACTTC.

V usage is TRBV29-1 and J usage is TRBJ1-2; D is unclear. This CDR3 has 14 residues. The V end lost 0 bases, the J end lost 7 bases, and 15 bases lay between the germline ends. Germline lookup yields CDR1 SQVTM and CDR2 ANQGSEA. The CDR3, as DNA: TGCAGCGTTGAAGATCAGGTTTCGAGGGCTGGCTACACCTTC. Residues: CSVEDQVSRAGYTF.

The V gene is TRBV6-1, the J gene TRBJ2-7, with D maybe TRBD1 (6 bases). The germline V and J ends were trimmed by 6 bases and 2 bases, with 17 bases remaining between them. The CDR3 runs 15 residues. CDR1 is MNHNS and CDR2 is SASEGT in the germline V gene. The CDR3 loop is CASSRGGNLPYEQYF. CDR3 nucleotide sequence: TGTGCCAGCAGCCGAGGGGGAAATCTTCCCTACGAGCAGTACTTC.

V and J are TRBV9 and TRBJ2-5; perhaps TRBD2 as D (5 bases). Germline values: CDR1 SGDLS, CDR2 YYNGEE. Trimming shortened V by 0 bases and J by 3 bases, and 9 bases separated the two germline ends. There are 14 residues in the CDR3. The chain's CDR3 is CASSVAGLEETQYF. As DNA, the CDR3 is TGTGCCAGCAGCGTAGCAGGACTCGAAGAGACCCAGTACTTC.

This rearrangement joins TRBV2 to TRBJ2-7; 8 nucleotides line up with TRBD2. The CDR3 is 14 residues long. CDR1 and CDR2 (germline): SNHLY, FYNNEI. V shed 3 bases, J shed 3 bases, and the junction held 4 bases outside the gene matches. In DNA form, the CDR3 reads TGTGCCAGCAGTGAGCACGGGGGGGGCTACGAGCAGTACTTC. Its translation is CASSEHGGGYEQYF.

CDR3 protein: CASSLAGDRAQPQHF. In DNA, the CDR3 is TGTGCCAGCAGCTTAGCGGGGGACAGGGCTCAGCCCCAGCATTTT. This rearrangement joins TRBV7-9 to TRBJ1-5; the match to TRBD1 covers 9 bases. Germline V lookup: CDR1 SEHNR, CDR2 FQNEAQ (reference sequence). Trimming removed 0 bases from V and 6 bases from J; junction bases left unmatched: 3. The CDR3 spans 15 residues.

J is TRBJ1-2 and V is TRBV4-1; no clear D. The CDR3 runs to 14 residues. V was shortened by 1 base and J by 2 bases, with 8 bases between the two germline ends. CDR1 and CDR2 (germline): MGHRA, YSYEKL. CDR3 in amino acids: CASSQVGRNYGYTF. The CDR3 DNA sequence: TGCGCCAGCAGCCAAGTTGGCCGAAACTATGGCTACACCTTC.

As regards this clone: Additional DNA sequences in this sample encode the identical CDR3. The rearrangement links TRBV19 to TRBJ2-5; no clear D. The germline gives CDR1 LNHDA, CDR2 SQIVND (reference sequence). The CDR3 totals 11 residues. Trimming took off 3 bases at V and 4 bases at J, with 3 bases between the two ends. CDR3 DNA: TGTGCCAGTAGTATTAGAGAGACCCAGTACTTC. Its protein product is CASSIRETQYF.

This chain joins TRBV5-1 and TRBJ2-3; 10 nucleotides line up with TRBD2. From germline, CDR1 is SGHRS and CDR2 YFSETQ. This CDR3 contains 16 residues. The V segment lost 2 bases and the J segment 2 bases; nucleotides outside the gene matches: 5. CDR3 nucleotide sequence: TGCGCCAGCAGCTTTAGCGGGGGGATGAACACAGATACGCAGTATTTT. As protein: CASSFSGGMNTDTQYF.

J is TRBJ1-5 and V is TRBV28, with D tentatively TRBD1 (5 bases). The germline gives CDR1 MDHEN, CDR2 SYDVKM. Trimming cost V 6 bases and J 6 bases, with 9 bases left between them. The CDR3 is made up of 12 amino acids. The CDR3, as DNA: TGTGCCAGCAGGGGGGGTGTTCAGCCCCAGCATTTT. Residues: CASRGGVQPQHF. Full variable domain (missing parts from reference TRBV28 and TRBJ1-5): DVKVTQSSRYLVKRTGEKVFLECVQDMDHENMFWYRQDPGLGLRLIYFSYDVKMKEKGDIPEGYSVSREKKERFSLILESASTNQTSMYLCASRGGVQPQHFGDGTRLSIL.

The V gene is TRBV5-1, the J gene TRBJ2-2; 8 bases match TRBD1. This CDR3 is 16 amino acids long. V lost 2 bases, J lost 1 base, and 4 bases stayed unmatched. Germline CDR1 and CDR2: SGHRS and YFSETQ. CDR3 sequence reads: CASSLPRGLNTGELFF. The DNA of the CDR3 is TGCGCCAGCAGCTTACCCAGGGGGCTGAACACCGGGGAGCTGTTTTTT.

The J gene is TRBJ2-1, the V gene TRBV5-1, with TRBD1 matching 7 bases. J gave up 4 bases and V 4 bases, and 2 bases lay outside the gene matches. Looked up from germline, CDR1 is SGHRS and CDR2 is YFSETQ. CDR3 length: 13 residues. CDR3 DNA sequence: TGCGCCAGCAGCCTGGACAGGTACAATGAGCAGTTCTTC. This gives the protein CASSLDRYNEQFF.